The 32 T cell receptor beta chains in this list originate from one sample, sequenced in a study of T cells in Graves' hyperthyroidism and ophthalmopathy. It was RNA transcripts that yielded the amplified TCR beta CDR3 regions. Carried out on the TCR CDR3, a first-round RT-PCR used the HTBI primer set. TCRdb re-called the multiplex PCR reads through MiXCR, storing one row per CDR3 protein. The sample lists about 640,000 distinct CDR3 sequences, 20% occurring once. The sample was blood. The receptors shown here come from a man in his thirties or forties with Graves' ophthalmopathy.

This clonotype was observed at least ten times. The chain joins TRBV6-1 to TRBJ1-2, with TRBD1 identical over 9 bases. CDR3 length equals 15 residues. Trimming cost V 6 bases and J 0 bases; bases outside gene matches: 5. The germline V gene has CDR1 MNHNS and CDR2 SASEGT. As DNA, the CDR3 is TGTGCCAGCAGCGACCGGGACAGGGCTAACTATGGCTACACCTTC. Protein sequence: CASSDRDRANYGYTF.

As concerns this clonotype: This may be a read error: a much more frequent sequence differs by one nucleotide. V usage is TRBV11-1 and J usage is TRBJ2-5; D is possibly TRBD2 (6 bases). The CDR3 loop spans 16 amino acids. The germline gives CDR1 SGHAT, CDR2 FQDESV (reference sequence). The ends were cut back, 1 base at V and 9 bases at J, with 21 bases in the middle. DNA for the CDR3: TGTGCCAGCAGCTTAGGGGAATCGACGGTGGGGGAGGCCCAGTACTTC. Its protein is CASSLGESTVGEAQYF. Looking up the rest from reference TRBV11-1 and TRBJ2-5 gives the full variable domain: EAEVAQSPRYKITEKSQAVAFWCDPISGHATLYWYRQILGQGPELLVQFQDESVVDDSQLPKDRFSAERLKGVDSTLKIQPAELGDSAMYLCASSLGESTVGEAQYFGPGTRLLVL.

This clonotype was picked up a small number of times. The gene calls are TRBV29-1 and TRBJ2-7; 8 positions match TRBD2. This CDR3 contains 13 residues. Germline V gene lookup returns CDR1 SQVTM and CDR2 ANQGSEA. V was pared by 2 bases and J by 3 bases, with 3 bases of the junction left unmatched. The CDR3 sequence is CSVESGSNYEQYF. CDR3 DNA sequence: TGCAGCGTTGAAAGCGGGAGTAACTACGAGCAGTACTTC.

This clonotype was seen repeatedly, ten times or more. This rearrangement joins TRBV28 to TRBJ2-1, with 7 bases fitting TRBD2. Trimming removed 2 bases from V and 7 bases from J; junction bases left unmatched: 11. Germline V lookup: CDR1 MDHEN, CDR2 SYDVKM. The CDR3 loop spans 16 amino acids. Here the CDR3 reads CASSLPPTAGENEQFF. In DNA form, the CDR3 reads TGTGCCAGCAGTTTACCTCCGACGGCGGGGGAGAATGAGCAGTTCTTC.

This clonotype showed up just a few times. This sequence joins TRBV5-1 and TRBJ2-1; TRBD2 aligns across 7 bases. The CDR3 spans 15 residues. Germline CDR1 is SGHRS and CDR2 is YFSETQ. V trimming: 6 bases; J trimming: 8 bases; junction bases outside the gene matches: 14. The CDR3 region is CASIYTAGGLDEQFF. CDR3 DNA: TGCGCCAGCATCTATACGGCCGGGGGGTTGGATGAGCAGTTCTTC.

V is TRBV20-1 and J is TRBJ1-2, with D possibly matching TRBD1 (6 bases). V was shortened by 6 bases and J by 4 bases, with 12 bases between the two germline ends. The CDR3 is made up of 12 amino acids. Per the germline V gene, CDR1 is DFQATT and CDR2 is SNEGSKA (reference sequence). In DNA, the CDR3 is TGCAGTGCGCCACAGGGAAGCTATGGCTACACCTTC. Its protein product is CSAPQGSYGYTF.

This clonotype was seen at least ten times. The chain carries TRBV7-2 and TRBJ2-7; D is unresolved. This CDR3 has 13 amino acids. Looked up from germline, CDR1 is SGHTA and CDR2 is FQGNSA. V was trimmed by 3 bases and J by 4 bases, leaving 10 bases between them. In nucleotides, the CDR3 is TGTGCCAGCAGCTTCTGGCAGAAATACGAGCAGTACTTC. Protein product: CASSFWQKYEQYF.

The chain links TRBV6-5 to TRBJ2-2; 11 nucleotides agree with TRBD2. The V segment lost 4 bases and the J segment 3 bases; nucleotides outside the gene matches: 4. Germline V gene data show CDR1 as MNHEY and CDR2 as SVGAGI. The CDR3 consists of 16 residues. The CDR3 is CASSSRTSGYTGELFF. The CDR3 DNA is TGTGCCAGCAGTTCTCGGACTAGCGGGTACACCGGGGAGCTGTTTTTT.

The chain uses TRBV6-1 and TRBJ2-7, with 8 nucleotides matching TRBD2. The ends lost 1 base at V and 2 bases at J; junction bases unmatched: 4. Germline CDR1 and CDR2: MNHNS and SASEGT. The CDR3 is 15 amino acids. The CDR3 coding sequence is TGTGCCAGCAGTGAAGATTTTAGCGGGACCTACGAGCAGTACTTC. Its translation: CASSEDFSGTYEQYF.

This clonotype was seen repeatedly, ten times or more. The chain links TRBV28 to TRBJ2-5; 8 bases are a match to TRBD1. J was trimmed by 6 bases and V by 4 bases; bases with no gene match: 10. CDR1 is MDHEN, CDR2 SYDVKM, per germline. CDR3 size: 15 residues. The CDR3 loop is CASSSTGASFQTQYF. CDR3 sequence (DNA): TGTGCCAGCAGTTCGACAGGGGCCTCGTTTCAGACCCAGTACTTC.

This clonotype has at least ten counts. The chain carries TRBV6-1 and TRBJ2-7; D is unresolved. Trimming left V 4 bases short and J 0 bases short, with 19 bases between. The V gene's germline CDR1 is MNHNS and CDR2 SASEGT. This CDR3 region has 17 residues. CDR3 nucleotide sequence: TGTGCCAGCAGTGGAAATTTTTTCGGACCGCGCTCCTACGAGCAGTACTTC. This codes for CASSGNFFGPRSYEQYF.

This clonotype was observed a few times. The chain carries TRBV6-1 and TRBJ2-1, with 9 bases lining up with TRBD1. The CDR3 sequence is 16 residues long. The germline V gene encodes CDR1 MNHNS and CDR2 SASEGT. V lost 5 bases, J lost 3 bases, and 8 bases stayed unmatched. In nucleotides, the CDR3 is TGTGCCAGCAGTAGTGGACAGGGGACGGTCTACAATGAGCAGTTCTTC. As protein: CASSSGQGTVYNEQFF.

This clonotype was seen only a few times. The chain joins TRBV27 to TRBJ2-1; TRBD2 matches 7 bases. CDR3 length: 18 residues. Germline trimming cut 7 bases from V and 5 bases from J; bases unmatched to any gene: 20. Germline CDR1 MNHEY, CDR2 SMNVEV (reference sequence). The CDR3 nucleotides read TGTGCCAGCATTGGACGGAGCAGGCGAGCGGGAAGAGACAATGAGCAGTTCTTC. Translating gives CASIGRSRRAGRDNEQFF.

This clonotype was observed a few times. V and J are TRBV27 and TRBJ2-7; no reliable D call. With 5 bases removed from V and 6 bases from J, the gap between germline ends came to 20 bases. The length of the CDR3 is 15 residues. Germline V gives CDR1 MNHEY, CDR2 SMNVEV (reference sequence). In DNA, the CDR3 is TGTGCCAGCAGTCCCTCGGCTAGGATTATAGGCGAGCAGTACTTC. Translating gives CASSPSARIIGEQYF.

This clonotype was seen a few times. CDR3 sequence reads: CASSQDLGGWGAFF. CDR3 DNA: TGCGCCAGCAGCCAAGATCTGGGGGGCTGGGGGGCTTTCTTT. The chain has TRBV4-1 and TRBJ1-1; maybe TRBD1 (6 bases). This CDR3 comprises 14 residues. V lost 0 bases, J lost 11 bases, and 16 bases lay in between. Germline CDR1 MGHRA, CDR2 YSYEKL.

V is TRBV7-9 and J is TRBJ2-6; 11 positions match TRBD1. The CDR3 consists of 17 residues. Germline CDR1 SEHNR, CDR2 FQNEAQ (reference sequence). V trimming: 6 bases; J trimming: 0 bases; junction bases outside the gene matches: 4. CDR3 protein: CASRGDRGGSGANVLTF. The CDR3 nucleotides read TGTGCCAGCAGGGGGGACAGGGGGGGCTCTGGGGCCAACGTCCTGACTTTC.

This clonotype was recorded many times. The rearrangement joins TRBV2 to TRBJ1-3, with TRBD1 identical over 7 bases. CDR3 size: 15 residues. The ends lost 1 base at V and 4 bases at J; junction bases unmatched: 4. The V gene's germline CDR1 is SNHLY and CDR2 FYNNEI. The CDR3 loop is CASSEGRGRGNTIYF. CDR3 bases: TGTGCCAGCAGTGAAGGAAGGGGGCGAGGAAACACCATATATTTT. The variable domain in full, with the rest retrieved from reference TRBV2 and TRBJ1-3, is EPEVTQTPSHQVTQMGQEVILRCVPISNHLYFYWYRQILGQKVEFLVSFYNNEISEKSEIFDDQFSVERPDGSNFTLKIRSTKLEDSAMYFCASSEGRGRGNTIYFGEGSWLTVV.

The rearrangement links TRBV14 to TRBJ2-7; 8 bases agree with TRBD1. From germline, CDR1 is SGHDN and CDR2 FVKESK. V was clipped by 4 bases and J by 5 bases; unmatched bases: 7. This CDR3 comprises 14 residues. This chain's CDR3 is CASSPIGTGHEQYF. CDR3 bases: TGTGCCAGCAGCCCGATTGGGACAGGACACGAGCAGTACTTC.

The chain joins TRBV4-2 to TRBJ2-1; D ambiguous. The CDR3 covers 14 residues. Trimming pared 2 bases from V and 8 bases from J, leaving 13 bases between. Germline CDR1 reads LGHNA; CDR2 reads YNFKEQ. CDR3 amino acids: CASSQSSPIHEQFF. The CDR3, as DNA: TGTGCCAGCAGCCAAAGTAGCCCCATCCATGAGCAGTTCTTC.

As regards this clonotype: A much bigger clone sits one base away, suggesting this may be a read error. CDR3 bases: TGCAGTGCTAGAGAGGGGGGCTACGAGCAGCACTTC. Its protein product is CSAREGGYEQHF. The J gene is TRBJ2-7, the V gene TRBV20-1, with D perhaps being TRBD1 or TRBD2 (6 bases each). CDR3 length equals 12 residues. In germline, CDR1 is DFQATT, CDR2 SNEGSKA (reference sequence).

The chain recombines TRBV28 with TRBJ1-1; weak D call: TRBD1 (6 bases). The CDR3 sequence is 14 residues long. CDR1 is MDHEN, CDR2 SYDVKM, per germline. Trimming removed 2 bases at V and 6 bases at J, with 13 bases between. The CDR3 region is CASSLVTGYPEAFF. CDR3 coding DNA: TGTGCCAGCAGTTTAGTTACAGGGTACCCTGAAGCTTTCTTT. The full variable domain, with the rest looked up from reference TRBV28 and TRBJ1-1, is DVKVTQSSRYLVKRTGEKVFLECVQDMDHENMFWYRQDPGLGLRLIYFSYDVKMKEKGDIPEGYSVSREKKERFSLILESASTNQTSMYLCASSLVTGYPEAFFGQGTRLTVV.

Only a few counts were recorded for this clonotype. The gene calls are TRBV20-1 and TRBJ2-7, with D perhaps TRBD1 (6 bases). CDR1 and CDR2 from the germline V gene are DFQATT and SNEGSKA (reference sequence). V was pared by 5 bases and J by 3 bases, with 11 bases between. This CDR3 comprises 12 residues. CDR3 in amino acids: CSAPGQLYEQYF. Written as DNA, the CDR3 is TGCAGTGCTCCTGGACAGCTCTACGAGCAGTACTTC.

This clonotype was counted only a few times. J is TRBJ1-5 and V is TRBV7-8; unclear D gene. Germline V gene data show CDR1 as SGHVS and CDR2 as FQNEAQ. Deletions cut 8 bases from V and 7 bases from J, with 15 bases between. This CDR3 region has 13 residues. CDR3 amino acids: CASSDLAHQPQHF. CDR3 DNA: TGTGCCAGCTCAGACTTAGCCCACCAGCCCCAGCATTTT.

This clonotype showed up many times. V gene TRBV7-2 combines with J gene TRBJ2-1; 15 bases are a match to TRBD2. CDR1 is SGHTA, CDR2 FQGNSA, per germline. The J segment lost 5 bases and the V segment lost 5 bases, leaving 7 bases of the junction unmatched. CDR3 size: 17 residues. For the CDR3, the DNA is TGTGCCAGCAGCCCCGGACTAGCGGGAGGGAGGGACAATGAGCAGTTCTTC. It is translated as CASSPGLAGGRDNEQFF.

The chain has TRBV29-1 and TRBJ2-7; TRBD1 matches at 9 bases. The J segment lost 3 bases and the V segment lost 3 bases, leaving 15 bases of the junction unmatched. Germline V lookup: CDR1 SQVTM, CDR2 ANQGSEA. This CDR3 region has 17 residues. The CDR3: CSVERVNRGTGFYEQYF. The CDR3 coding sequence is TGCAGCGTTGAGAGGGTAAATCGAGGGACAGGGTTCTACGAGCAGTACTTC.

This clonotype has at least ten counts. The rearrangement uses TRBV20-1 and TRBJ2-7; D is possibly TRBD2 (6 bases). CDR1 is DFQATT, CDR2 SNEGSKA, per germline (reference sequence). V dropped 1 base and J dropped 2 bases, with 12 bases sitting between them. This CDR3 is built from 14 residues. In nucleotides, the CDR3 is TGCAGTGCTAGAGTTTCTAGCGCACCCTACGAGCAGTACTTC. Translating it yields CSARVSSAPYEQYF.

This clonotype was counted only a few times. This chain uses TRBV28 with TRBJ1-1, with D perhaps TRBD1 (5 bases). The V gene lost 2 bases and the J gene lost 5 bases, with 15 bases spanning the gap. Germline lookup yields CDR1 MDHEN and CDR2 SYDVKM. There are 15 residues in the CDR3. The CDR3 is CASSLKASGPTEAFF. CDR3 bases: TGTGCCAGCAGTTTAAAGGCTTCGGGACCTACTGAAGCTTTCTTT.

The chain recombines TRBV5-1 with TRBJ1-2; 7 bases fit TRBD1. The CDR3 has 14 amino acids. V dropped 4 bases and J dropped 5; count of bases not matched to a gene: 8. Per germline, CDR1 SGHRS and CDR2 YFSETQ. CDR3 coding DNA: TGCGCCAGCAGCGGAGGACAGGTCTTATATGGCTACACCTTC. Amino acid sequence: CASSGGQVLYGYTF. The complete variable domain, with remaining parts taken from reference TRBV5-1 and TRBJ1-2, reads KAGVTQTPRYLIKTRGQQVTLSCSPISGHRSVSWYQQTPGQGLQFLFEYFSETQRNKGNFPGRFSGRQFSNSRSEMNVSTLELGDSALYLCASSGGQVLYGYTFGSGTRLTVV.

The chain has TRBV29-1 and TRBJ2-7, with a tentative D call TRBD1 (5 bases). The length of the CDR3 is 14 residues. V lost 6 bases and J 2 bases, leaving 17 bases between the germline ends. The germline V gene has CDR1 SQVTM and CDR2 ANQGSEA. The CDR3 loop is CSVTYQLRAYEQYF. The CDR3, as DNA: TGCAGCGTAACATATCAGCTCAGGGCCTACGAGCAGTACTTC.

This clonotype was counted a few times. V gene TRBV5-5 combines with J gene TRBJ1-2, with 7 bases fitting TRBD1. The trim removed 5 bases at V and 2 bases at J, leaving 12 bases unmatched. The length of the CDR3 is 16 residues. Germline V gene lookup returns CDR1 SGHKS and CDR2 YYEKEE (reference sequence). Written as DNA, the CDR3 is TGTGCCAGCAGTGCGACAGGGCCCACTCTCAACTATGGCTACACCTTC. Translation gives CASSATGPTLNYGYTF.

Concerning this clonotype itself: A read error may be the cause here, since a much bigger clone is one base away. This rearrangement joins TRBV2 to TRBJ2-1; D uncertain. The CDR3 has 12 residues. Germline CDR1 reads SNHLY; CDR2 reads FYNNEI. CDR3 nucleotide sequence: TGTGCCAGCAGTGAAGAATACAATGAGCAGCTCTTC. Translating it yields CASSEEYNEQLF.

This clonotype was counted many times. J is TRBJ1-1 and V is TRBV2; D remains unclear. Germline V gives CDR1 SNHLY, CDR2 FYNNEI. Trimming pared 6 bases from V and 2 bases from J, leaving 13 bases between. The CDR3 runs 14 residues. CDR3 in DNA: TGTGCCAGCAGGTACTACAGCTCCAACACTGAAGCTTTCTTT. This gives the protein CASRYYSSNTEAFF.